Listed below are T cell receptor beta chains from one sample, sequenced in a study of blood T cell repertoires in COVID-19. Profiled with immunoSEQ multiplex PCR; TCRdb holds only in-frame clones, not every one. The sample contains roughly 200,000 clones, around nine tenths of which appear only once. The source material was peripheral blood. The source is a man in his 60s with active or convalescent COVID-19. The CDR3 runs from the conserved cysteine through the conserved F or W. The D gene is left open where the match is weak. Clone size is not always given. Where it is, it says once, few, many or a class for expanded clones.

v_call: TRBV7-2; d_call: TRBD2; j_call: TRBJ2-7; clone_size: NA; cdr3_nt: TGTGCCAGCAGCTTGGCTAGCGGGGGGCTGAGCTCCTACGAGCAGTACTTC; cdr3_aa: CASSLASGGLSSYEQYF
v_call: TRBV19; d_call: NA; j_call: TRBJ2-1; clone_size: NA; cdr3_nt: TGTGCCAGTAGTAGTGTGGGAGGCCTATACAATGAGCAGTTCTTC; cdr3_aa: CASSSVGGLYNEQFF
v_call: TRBV5-8; d_call: TRBD2; j_call: TRBJ2-2; clone_size: once; cdr3_nt: TGTGCCAGCAGCTTGGCCGCGGCTAGCGGGGGGGCTACCGGGGAGCTGTTTTTT; cdr3_aa: CASSLAAASGGATGELFF
v_call: TRBV3-1/TRBV3-2; d_call: NA; j_call: TRBJ1-4; clone_size: NA; cdr3_nt: TGTGCCAGCAGCCAAGGGGGCTCGACCGGGGAAAAACTGTTTTTT; cdr3_aa: CASSQGGSTGEKLFF
v_call: TRBV4-2; d_call: NA; j_call: TRBJ1-4; clone_size: NA; cdr3_nt: TGTGCCAGCAGCCAAGATACTCTGGCAGGGGAGGAAAAACTGTTTTTT; cdr3_aa: CASSQDTLAGEEKLFF
v_call: TRBV7-9; d_call: TRBD1; j_call: TRBJ1-5; clone_size: NA; cdr3_nt: TGTGCCAGCAGCAGGGGGCGAGGTCTCGGTCAGCCCCAGCATTTT; cdr3_aa: CASSRGRGLGQPQHF
v_call: TRBV6-5; d_call: TRBD1; j_call: TRBJ1-1; clone_size: NA; cdr3_nt: TGTGCCAGCAGGCTACAGGGGTGGGACACTGAAGCTTTCTTT; cdr3_aa: CASRLQGWDTEAFF
v_call: TRBV19; d_call: NA; j_call: TRBJ1-5; clone_size: once; cdr3_nt: TGTGCCAGTAGTTTGAATATCGGACATCGAAATCAGCCCCAGCATTTT; cdr3_aa: CASSLNIGHRNQPQHF
v_call: TRBV19; d_call: TRBD1; j_call: TRBJ1-3; clone_size: NA; cdr3_nt: TGTGCCAGTAGTCCGGGACAGGGGATTGGAAACACCATATATTTT; cdr3_aa: CASSPGQGIGNTIYF
v_call: TRBV9; d_call: TRBD1; j_call: TRBJ1-1; clone_size: once; cdr3_nt: TGTGCCAGCAGCGTAGTTACAGGGGTGACTGAAGCTTTCTTT; cdr3_aa: CASSVVTGVTEAFF
v_call: TRBV4-1; d_call: NA; j_call: TRBJ2-1; clone_size: NA; cdr3_nt: TGCGCCAGCAGCCAAGATGTAAGCTTCTCCTACAATGAGCAGTTCTTC; cdr3_aa: CASSQDVSFSYNEQFF
v_call: TRBV3-1/TRBV3-2; d_call: NA; j_call: TRBJ2-1; clone_size: NA; cdr3_nt: TGTGCCAGCAGCCAATTCTTGCCTGGGGCGCGGTACAATGAGCAGTTCTTC; cdr3_aa: CASSQFLPGARYNEQFF
v_call: TRBV3-1/TRBV3-2; d_call: TRBD2; j_call: TRBJ2-5; clone_size: NA; cdr3_nt: TGTGCCAGCAGCCAAGAGTTAGCGGGGGGACAAGAGACCCAGTACTTC; cdr3_aa: CASSQELAGGQETQYF
v_call: TRBV24-1; d_call: NA; j_call: TRBJ2-2; clone_size: NA; cdr3_nt: TGTGCCACCAGTCCGGGTCTCACCGGGGAGCTGTTTTTT; cdr3_aa: CATSPGLTGELFF
v_call: TRBV30; d_call: TRBD1; j_call: TRBJ1-5; clone_size: once; cdr3_nt: TGTGCCTGGAGCGGACAGGGCGGGAGCAATCAGCCCCAGCATTTT; cdr3_aa: CAWSGQGGSNQPQHF
v_call: TRBV6-1; d_call: TRBD1; j_call: TRBJ1-5; clone_size: few; cdr3_nt: TGTGCCAGCAGTGCCCTCCCGGGACAGGGGATTGGTAGCAATCAGCCCCAGCATTTT; cdr3_aa: CASSALPGQGIGSNQPQHF
v_call: TRBV11-2; d_call: TRBD2; j_call: TRBJ2-3; clone_size: many; cdr3_nt: TGTGCCAGCAGCACCGGGACTAGCGGGGGGGGGATCGGCACAGATACGCAGTATTTT; cdr3_aa: CASSTGTSGGGIGTDTQYF
v_call: TRBV19; d_call: NA; j_call: TRBJ1-2; clone_size: NA; cdr3_nt: TGTGCCAGTAGTTCCAATCGGCGCGGGACCTCGAATGGCTACACCTTC; cdr3_aa: CASSSNRRGTSNGYTF
v_call: TRBV7-6; d_call: NA; j_call: TRBJ2-5; clone_size: NA; cdr3_nt: TGTGCCAGCAGCTTAGGAGGAGGGCAGGGCTTGAGGGAGACCCAGTACTTC; cdr3_aa: CASSLGGGQGLRETQYF
v_call: TRBV20-1; d_call: NA; j_call: TRBJ1-1; clone_size: NA; cdr3_nt: TGCAGTGCTAGTCGGGGTCCGATGAACACTGAAGCTTTCTTT; cdr3_aa: CSASRGPMNTEAFF
v_call: TRBV20-1; d_call: NA; j_call: TRBJ1-1; clone_size: NA; cdr3_nt: TGCAGTGCTAGTTCCGACAGATCTAACACTGAAGCTTTCTTT; cdr3_aa: CSASSDRSNTEAFF
v_call: TRBV19; d_call: TRBD1; j_call: TRBJ1-2; clone_size: NA; cdr3_nt: TGTGCCAGTAGTATCTCGGGACAGGGATCGGGGGGCTACACCTTC; cdr3_aa: CASSISGQGSGGYTF
v_call: TRBV25-1; d_call: NA; j_call: TRBJ1-5; clone_size: NA; cdr3_nt: TGTGCCAGCAGTGGGAGGACGGATAGCAATCAGCCCCAGCATTTT; cdr3_aa: CASSGRTDSNQPQHF
v_call: TRBV5-1; d_call: NA; j_call: TRBJ1-1; clone_size: few; cdr3_nt: TGCGCCAGCAGCTTGGAAGGGGGGAACACTGAAGCTTTCTTT; cdr3_aa: CASSLEGGNTEAFF
v_call: TRBV19; d_call: NA; j_call: TRBJ1-2; clone_size: few; cdr3_nt: TGTGCCAGTAGTATAGATCCAACAGGGACAAGACATGGCTACACCTTC; cdr3_aa: CASSIDPTGTRHGYTF
v_call: TRBV11-2; d_call: NA; j_call: TRBJ2-7; clone_size: NA; cdr3_nt: TGTGCCAGCAGTTCATTGGGCATTAACGAGCAGTACTTC; cdr3_aa: CASSSLGINEQYF
v_call: TRBV29-1; d_call: TRBD1; j_call: TRBJ1-6; clone_size: NA; cdr3_nt: TGCAGCGCCTCGGACAGGACAAATTCACCCCTCCACTTT; cdr3_aa: CSASDRTNSPLHF
v_call: TRBV6-5; d_call: TRBD1; j_call: TRBJ2-6; clone_size: NA; cdr3_nt: TGTGCCAGCAGTTTGACAGGGAGCTCTGGGGCCAACGTCCTGACTTTC; cdr3_aa: CASSLTGSSGANVLTF
v_call: TRBV6-4; d_call: NA; j_call: TRBJ2-3; clone_size: NA; cdr3_nt: TGTGCCAGCAGTGTAACAGTGGCGGATACGCAGTATTTT; cdr3_aa: CASSVTVADTQYF
v_call: TRBV5-1; d_call: TRBD2; j_call: TRBJ2-2; clone_size: NA; cdr3_nt: TGCGCCAGCAGCCCCACTAGCGGGGGGGCCTCCGGGGAGCTGTTTTTT; cdr3_aa: CASSPTSGGASGELFF
v_call: TRBV5-6; d_call: TRBD1; j_call: TRBJ1-2; clone_size: NA; cdr3_nt: TGTGCCAGCAGCCCGGACAGGCGAGGCTACACCTTC; cdr3_aa: CASSPDRRGYTF
v_call: TRBV5-1; d_call: NA; j_call: TRBJ2-1; clone_size: NA; cdr3_nt: TGCGCCAGCAGCACCGGGGGCTCCTACAATGAGCAGTTCTTC; cdr3_aa: CASSTGGSYNEQFF
v_call: TRBV3-1/TRBV3-2; d_call: NA; j_call: TRBJ2-4; clone_size: NA; cdr3_nt: TGTGCCAGCAGCCCAAGCTTGAACATTCAGTACTTC; cdr3_aa: CASSPSLNIQYF
v_call: TRBV9; d_call: TRBD2; j_call: TRBJ2-1; clone_size: NA; cdr3_nt: TGTGCCAGCAGCAGGGAGGGATTGCTCTCCTACAATGAGCAGTTCTTC; cdr3_aa: CASSREGLLSYNEQFF
v_call: TRBV11-2; d_call: NA; j_call: TRBJ2-7; clone_size: NA; cdr3_nt: TGTGCCAGCAGCCCTCGAATAGACTACGAGCAGTACTTC; cdr3_aa: CASSPRIDYEQYF